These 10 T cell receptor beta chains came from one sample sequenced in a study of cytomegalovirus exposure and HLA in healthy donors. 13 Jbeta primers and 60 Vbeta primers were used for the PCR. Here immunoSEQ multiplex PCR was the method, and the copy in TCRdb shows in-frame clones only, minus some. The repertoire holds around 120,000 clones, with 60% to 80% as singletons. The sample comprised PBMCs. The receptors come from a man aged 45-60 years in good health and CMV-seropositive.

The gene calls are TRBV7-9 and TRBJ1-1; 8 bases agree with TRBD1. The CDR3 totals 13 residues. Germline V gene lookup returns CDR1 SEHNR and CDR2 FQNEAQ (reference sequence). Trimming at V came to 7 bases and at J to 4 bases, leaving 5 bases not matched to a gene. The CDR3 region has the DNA TGTGCCAGCACCCAACAGGGGGGCACTGAAGCTTTCTTT. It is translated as CASTQQGGTEAFF.

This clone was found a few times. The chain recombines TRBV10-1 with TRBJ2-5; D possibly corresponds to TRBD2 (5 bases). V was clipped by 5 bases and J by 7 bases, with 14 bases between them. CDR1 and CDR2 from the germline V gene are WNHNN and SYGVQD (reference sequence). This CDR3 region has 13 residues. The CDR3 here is CASSRRTSGTQYF. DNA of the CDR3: TGCGCCAGCAGTAGGAGGACCTCGGGGACCCAGTACTTC.

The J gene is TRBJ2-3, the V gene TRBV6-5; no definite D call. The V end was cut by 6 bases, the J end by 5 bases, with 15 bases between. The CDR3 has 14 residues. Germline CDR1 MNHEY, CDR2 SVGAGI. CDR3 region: CASRAEVLIDTQYF. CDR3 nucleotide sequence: TGTGCCAGCAGGGCTGAGGTACTGATAGATACGCAGTATTTT.

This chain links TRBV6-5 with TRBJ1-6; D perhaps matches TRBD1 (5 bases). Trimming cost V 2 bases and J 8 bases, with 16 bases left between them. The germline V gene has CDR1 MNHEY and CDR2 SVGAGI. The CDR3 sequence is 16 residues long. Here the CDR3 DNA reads TGTGCCAGCAGTTACGAACGGCAGGGTGTTTATTCACCCCTCCACTTT. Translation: CASSYERQGVYSPLHF.

CDR3 protein: CASHGAYSVYEQFF. DNA of the CDR3: TGTGCCAGCCATGGGGCCTATAGTGTCTATGAGCAGTTCTTC. The genes are TRBV6-1 and TRBJ2-1; TRBD1 is a possible D gene (5 bases). The germline V gene has CDR1 MNHNS and CDR2 SASEGT. The V end was cut by 8 bases, the J end by 8 bases, with 19 bases between. This CDR3 comprises 14 residues.

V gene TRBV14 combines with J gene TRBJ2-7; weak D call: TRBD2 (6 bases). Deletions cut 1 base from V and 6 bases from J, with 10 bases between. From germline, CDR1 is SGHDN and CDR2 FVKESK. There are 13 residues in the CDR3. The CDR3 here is CASSQGMGGEQYF. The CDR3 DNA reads TGTGCCAGCAGCCAAGGAATGGGGGGCGAGCAGTACTTC.

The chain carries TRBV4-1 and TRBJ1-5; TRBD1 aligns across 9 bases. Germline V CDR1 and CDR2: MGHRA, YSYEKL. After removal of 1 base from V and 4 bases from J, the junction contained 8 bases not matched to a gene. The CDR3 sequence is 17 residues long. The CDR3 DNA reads TGCGCCAGCAGCCAAGGGACAGGGGTGGTCCCTAATCAGCCCCAGCATTTT. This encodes CASSQGTGVVPNQPQHF.

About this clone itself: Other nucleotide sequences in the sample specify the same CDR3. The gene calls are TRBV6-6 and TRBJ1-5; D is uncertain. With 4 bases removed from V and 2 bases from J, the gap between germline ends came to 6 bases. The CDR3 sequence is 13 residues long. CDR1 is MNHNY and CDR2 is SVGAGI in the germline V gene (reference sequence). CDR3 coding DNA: TGTGCCAGCAGTTCGGCGGGCAATCAGCCCCAGCATTTT. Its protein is CASSSAGNQPQHF.

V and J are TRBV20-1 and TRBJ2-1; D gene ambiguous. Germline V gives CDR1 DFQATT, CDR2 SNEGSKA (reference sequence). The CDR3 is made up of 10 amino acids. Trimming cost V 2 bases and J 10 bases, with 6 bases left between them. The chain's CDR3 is CSARSGEQFF. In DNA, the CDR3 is TGCAGTGCTAGATCAGGCGAGCAGTTCTTC.

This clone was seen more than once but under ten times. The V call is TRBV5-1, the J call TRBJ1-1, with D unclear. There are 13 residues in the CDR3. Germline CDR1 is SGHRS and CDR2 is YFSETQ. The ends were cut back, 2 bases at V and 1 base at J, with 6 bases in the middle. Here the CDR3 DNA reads TGCGCCAGCAGCTTTCAGGAGAACACTGAAGCTTTCTTT. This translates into CASSFQENTEAFF. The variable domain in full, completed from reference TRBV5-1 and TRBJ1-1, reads KAGVTQTPRYLIKTRGQQVTLSCSPISGHRSVSWYQQTPGQGLQFLFEYFSETQRNKGNFPGRFSGRQFSNSRSEMNVSTLELGDSALYLCASSFQENTEAFFGQGTRLTVV.